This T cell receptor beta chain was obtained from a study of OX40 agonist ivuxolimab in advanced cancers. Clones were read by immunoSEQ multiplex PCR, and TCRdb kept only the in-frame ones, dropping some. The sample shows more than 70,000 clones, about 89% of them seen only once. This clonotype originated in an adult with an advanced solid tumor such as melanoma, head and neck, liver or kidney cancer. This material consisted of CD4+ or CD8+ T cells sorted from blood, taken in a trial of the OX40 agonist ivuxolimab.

The CDR3 protein is CATSRTGSSYEQYF. CDR3 sequence (DNA): TGTGCCACCTCCCGGACAGGGAGCTCCTACGAGCAGTACTTC. The V call is TRBV27, the J call TRBJ2-7, with 8 bases matching TRBD1. V lost 10 bases, J lost 0 bases, and 8 bases stayed unmatched. The CDR3 covers 14 residues. CDR1 and CDR2 (germline): MNHEY, SMNVEV (reference sequence).